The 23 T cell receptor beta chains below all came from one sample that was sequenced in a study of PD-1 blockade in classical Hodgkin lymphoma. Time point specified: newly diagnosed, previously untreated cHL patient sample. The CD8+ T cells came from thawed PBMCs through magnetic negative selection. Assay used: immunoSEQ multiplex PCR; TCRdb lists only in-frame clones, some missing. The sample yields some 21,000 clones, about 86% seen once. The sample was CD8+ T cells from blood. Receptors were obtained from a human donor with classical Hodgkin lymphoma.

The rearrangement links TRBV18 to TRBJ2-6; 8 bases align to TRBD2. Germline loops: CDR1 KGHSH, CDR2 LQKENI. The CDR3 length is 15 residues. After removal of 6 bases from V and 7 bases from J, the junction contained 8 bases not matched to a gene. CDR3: CASSPGGGLANVLTF. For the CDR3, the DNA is TGTGCCAGCTCCCCCGGGGGGGGGCTAGCCAACGTCCTGACTTTC.

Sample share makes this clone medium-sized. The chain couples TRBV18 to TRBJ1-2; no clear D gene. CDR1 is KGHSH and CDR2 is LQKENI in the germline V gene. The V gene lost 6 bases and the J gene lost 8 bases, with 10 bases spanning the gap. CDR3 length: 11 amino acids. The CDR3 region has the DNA TGTGCCAGCTCCGGTGGGAGGGGCTACACCTTC. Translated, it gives CASSGGRGYTF.

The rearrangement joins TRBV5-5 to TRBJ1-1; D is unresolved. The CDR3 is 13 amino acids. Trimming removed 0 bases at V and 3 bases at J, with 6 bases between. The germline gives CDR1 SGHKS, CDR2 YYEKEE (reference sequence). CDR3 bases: TGTGCCAGCAGCTTGGTTCGGTACACTGAAGCTTTCTTT. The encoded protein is CASSLVRYTEAFF.

The CDR3 loop is CASSPGLAVDEQFF. For the CDR3, the DNA is TGCGCCAGCAGCCCGGGACTAGCGGTGGATGAGCAGTTCTTC. This chain links TRBV4-3 with TRBJ2-1; 11 bases map to TRBD2. The germline CDR1 and CDR2 sequences are LGHNA and YSLEER. The CDR3 runs to 14 residues. V lost 4 bases, J lost 8 bases, and 4 bases stayed unmatched.

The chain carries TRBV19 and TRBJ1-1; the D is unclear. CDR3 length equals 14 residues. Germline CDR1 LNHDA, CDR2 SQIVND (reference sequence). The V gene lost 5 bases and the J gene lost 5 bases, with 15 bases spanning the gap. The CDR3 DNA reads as TGTGCCAGTAGTTGGACGGAGTCGGGAACTGAAGCTTTCTTT. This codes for CASSWTESGTEAFF.

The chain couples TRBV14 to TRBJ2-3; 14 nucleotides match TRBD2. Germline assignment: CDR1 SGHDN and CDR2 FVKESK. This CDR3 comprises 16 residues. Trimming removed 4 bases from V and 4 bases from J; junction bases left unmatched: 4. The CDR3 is CASSPTSGGAADTQYF. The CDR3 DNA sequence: TGTGCCAGCAGCCCGACTAGCGGGGGGGCCGCAGATACGCAGTATTTT.

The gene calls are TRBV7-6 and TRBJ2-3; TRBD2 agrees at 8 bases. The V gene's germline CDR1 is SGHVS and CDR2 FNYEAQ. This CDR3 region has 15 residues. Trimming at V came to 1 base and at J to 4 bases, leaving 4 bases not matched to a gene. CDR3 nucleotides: TGTGCCAGCAGCTTAGGAGCGGGAGACGCAGATACGCAGTATTTT. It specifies CASSLGAGDADTQYF.

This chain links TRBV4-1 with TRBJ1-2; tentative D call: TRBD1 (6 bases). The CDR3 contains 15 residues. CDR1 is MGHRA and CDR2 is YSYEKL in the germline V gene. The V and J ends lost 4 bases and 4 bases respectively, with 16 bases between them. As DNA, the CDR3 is TGCGCCAGCAGCCCCCTACAGGGTTTAGTCTATGGCTACACCTTC. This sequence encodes CASSPLQGLVYGYTF.

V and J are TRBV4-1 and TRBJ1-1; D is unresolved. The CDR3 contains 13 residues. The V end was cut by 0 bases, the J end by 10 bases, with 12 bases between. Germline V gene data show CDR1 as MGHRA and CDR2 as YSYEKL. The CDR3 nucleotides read TGCGCCAGCAGCCAAGATCGCCAGGCGGTAGCTTTCTTT. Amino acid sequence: CASSQDRQAVAFF.

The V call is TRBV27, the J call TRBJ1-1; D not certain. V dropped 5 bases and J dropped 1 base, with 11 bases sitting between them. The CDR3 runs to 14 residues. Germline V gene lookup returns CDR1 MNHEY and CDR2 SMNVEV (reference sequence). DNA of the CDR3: TGTGCCAGCAGTCCTCACAAGACGAACACTGAAGCTTTCTTT. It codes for CASSPHKTNTEAFF.

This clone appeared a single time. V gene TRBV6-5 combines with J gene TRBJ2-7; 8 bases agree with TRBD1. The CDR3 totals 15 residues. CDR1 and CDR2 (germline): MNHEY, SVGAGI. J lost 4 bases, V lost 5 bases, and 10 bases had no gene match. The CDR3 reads CASSANGQGGYEQYF. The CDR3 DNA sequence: TGTGCCAGCAGTGCGAACGGACAGGGAGGTTACGAGCAGTACTTC.

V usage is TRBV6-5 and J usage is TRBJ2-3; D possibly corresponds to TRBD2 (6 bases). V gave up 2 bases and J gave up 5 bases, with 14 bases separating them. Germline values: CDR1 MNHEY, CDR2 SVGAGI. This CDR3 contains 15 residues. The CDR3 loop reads CASSYQPDGGDTQYF. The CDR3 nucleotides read TGTGCCAGCAGTTACCAACCTGACGGGGGAGATACGCAGTATTTT.

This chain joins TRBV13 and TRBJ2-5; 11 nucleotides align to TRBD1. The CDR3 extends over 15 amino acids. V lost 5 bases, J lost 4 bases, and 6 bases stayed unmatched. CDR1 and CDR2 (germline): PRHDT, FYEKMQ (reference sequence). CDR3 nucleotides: TGTGCCAGCAGCCCTGCGGGACAGGGGGGAGAGACCCAGTACTTC. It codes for CASSPAGQGGETQYF.

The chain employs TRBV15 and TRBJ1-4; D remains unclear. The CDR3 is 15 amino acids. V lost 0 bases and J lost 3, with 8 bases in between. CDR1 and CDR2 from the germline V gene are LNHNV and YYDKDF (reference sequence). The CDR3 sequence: CATSRDKGSNEKLFF. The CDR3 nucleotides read TGTGCCACCAGCAGAGATAAGGGTTCTAATGAAAAACTGTTTTTT.

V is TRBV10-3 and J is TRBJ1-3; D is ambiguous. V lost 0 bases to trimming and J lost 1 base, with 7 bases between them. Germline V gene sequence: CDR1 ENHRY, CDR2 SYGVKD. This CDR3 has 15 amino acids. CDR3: CAISESRMSGNTIYF. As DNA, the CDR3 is TGTGCCATCAGTGAGTCAAGGATGTCTGGAAACACCATATATTTT.

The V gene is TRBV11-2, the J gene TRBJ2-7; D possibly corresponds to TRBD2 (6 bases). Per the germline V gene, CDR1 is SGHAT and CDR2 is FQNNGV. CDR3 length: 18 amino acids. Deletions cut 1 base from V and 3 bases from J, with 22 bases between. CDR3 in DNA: TGTGCCAGCAGCTTAGTCTCCTCTGTTGCGGGGACTGGCTACGAGCAGTACTTC. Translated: CASSLVSSVAGTGYEQYF.

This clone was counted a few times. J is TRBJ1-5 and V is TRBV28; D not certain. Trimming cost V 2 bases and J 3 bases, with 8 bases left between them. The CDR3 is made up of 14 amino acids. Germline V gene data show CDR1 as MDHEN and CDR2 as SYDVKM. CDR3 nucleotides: TGTGCCAGCAGTTTACGGACCTACAATCAGCCCCAGCATTTT. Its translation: CASSLRTYNQPQHF.

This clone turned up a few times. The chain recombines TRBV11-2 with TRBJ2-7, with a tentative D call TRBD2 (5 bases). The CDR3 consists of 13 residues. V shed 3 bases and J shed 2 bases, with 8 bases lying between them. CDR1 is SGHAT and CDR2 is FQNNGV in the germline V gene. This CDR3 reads CASSFRGTYEQYF. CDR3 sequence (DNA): TGTGCCAGCAGCTTTCGAGGGACCTACGAGCAGTACTTC. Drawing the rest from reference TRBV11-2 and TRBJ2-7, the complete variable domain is EAGVAQSPRYKIIEKRQSVAFWCNPISGHATLYWYQQILGQGPKLLIQFQNNGVVDDSQLPKDRFSAERLKGVDSTLKIQPAKLEDSAVYLCASSFRGTYEQYFGPGTRLTVT.

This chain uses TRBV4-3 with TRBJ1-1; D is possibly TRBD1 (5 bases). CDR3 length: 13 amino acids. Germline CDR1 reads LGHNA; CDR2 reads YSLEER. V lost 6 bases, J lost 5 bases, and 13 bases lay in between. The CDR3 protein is CASSYDRGTEAFF. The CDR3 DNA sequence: TGCGCCAGCAGTTACGACCGGGGGACTGAAGCTTTCTTT.

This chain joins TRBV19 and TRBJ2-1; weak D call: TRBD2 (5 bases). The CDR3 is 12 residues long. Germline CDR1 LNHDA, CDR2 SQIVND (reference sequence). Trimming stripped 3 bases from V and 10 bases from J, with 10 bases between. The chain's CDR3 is CASSIRSGEQFF. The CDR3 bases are TGTGCCAGTAGTATCAGAAGCGGAGAGCAGTTCTTC. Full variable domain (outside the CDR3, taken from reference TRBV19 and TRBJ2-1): DGGITQSPKYLFRKEGQNVTLSCEQNLNHDAMYWYRQDPGQGLRLIYYSQIVNDFQKGDIAEGYSVSREKKESFPLTVTSAQKNPTAFYLCASSIRSGEQFFGPGTRLTVL.

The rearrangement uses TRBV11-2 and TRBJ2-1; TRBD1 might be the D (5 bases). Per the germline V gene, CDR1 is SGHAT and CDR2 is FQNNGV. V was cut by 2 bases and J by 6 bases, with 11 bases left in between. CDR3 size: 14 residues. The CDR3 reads CASSLNGASNEQFF. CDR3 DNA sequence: TGTGCCAGCAGCTTAAATGGGGCGAGCAATGAGCAGTTCTTC. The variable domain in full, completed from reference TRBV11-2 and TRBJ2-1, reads EAGVAQSPRYKIIEKRQSVAFWCNPISGHATLYWYQQILGQGPKLLIQFQNNGVVDDSQLPKDRFSAERLKGVDSTLKIQPAKLEDSAVYLCASSLNGASNEQFFGPGTRLTVL.

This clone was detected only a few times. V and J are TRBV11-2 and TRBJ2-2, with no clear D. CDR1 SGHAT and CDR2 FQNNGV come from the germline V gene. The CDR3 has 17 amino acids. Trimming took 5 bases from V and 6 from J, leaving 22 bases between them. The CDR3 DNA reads TGTGCCAGCAGCCCACACCCTAAGACGGGTAATTCCGGGGAGCTGTTTTTT. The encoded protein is CASSPHPKTGNSGELFF.

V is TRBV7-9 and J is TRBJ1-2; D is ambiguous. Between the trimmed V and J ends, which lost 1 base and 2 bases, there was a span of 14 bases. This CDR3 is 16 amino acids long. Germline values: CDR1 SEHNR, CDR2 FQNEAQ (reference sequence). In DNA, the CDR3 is TGTGCCAGCAGCTTAGTACCGTTCGGCAGCAACTATGGCTACACCTTC. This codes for CASSLVPFGSNYGYTF.